Below are 31 T cell receptor beta chains sequenced from a single sample in a study of long-term antiretroviral therapy in people with HIV. At survey level, the immunoSEQ assay was run in its v3.0 version. Some clones are missing from TCRdb's copy, which holds only in-frame ones; the method was immunoSEQ multiplex PCR. The sample holds approximately 22,000 clones, 70% to 85% seen once. Sequencing used unsorted PBMCs, obtained 3 years after starting antiretroviral therapy. The source of these receptors is a man aged 45-60 years with HIV.

The chain combines TRBV28 with TRBJ2-4; 7 bases fit TRBD1. V was pared by 5 bases and J by 0 bases, with 4 bases of the junction left unmatched. The CDR3 is 15 residues long. CDR1 and CDR2 from the germline V gene are MDHEN and SYDVKM. The CDR3, as DNA: TGTGCCAGCAGTCTACAGGGGATAGCCAAAAACATTCAGTACTTC. Translated, it gives CASSLQGIAKNIQYF.

This chain uses TRBV10-2 with TRBJ2-7; D gene unclear. CDR3 length: 12 residues. CDR1 and CDR2 from the germline V gene are WSHSY and SAAADI. The V and J ends lost 5 bases and 5 bases respectively, with 10 bases between them. The CDR3 nucleotides are TGCGCCAGCAGTCTGGCCACCCACGAGCAGTACTTC. The encoded protein is CASSLATHEQYF.

This chain links TRBV6-5 with TRBJ1-5; unclear D gene. Looked up from germline, CDR1 is MNHEY and CDR2 is SVGAGI. This CDR3 spans 13 amino acids. V lost 7 bases and J 3 bases, leaving 10 bases between the germline ends. CDR3 protein: CASTPGLNQPQHF. The CDR3, as DNA: TGTGCCAGCACCCCGGGTCTCAATCAGCCCCAGCATTTT.

CDR3 protein: CASSPGQGISYEQYF. CDR3 nucleotide sequence: TGCGCCAGCAGCCCCGGACAGGGGATCTCCTACGAGCAGTACTTC. The genes are TRBV5-1 and TRBJ2-7, with 9 bases matching TRBD1. Trimming took 4 bases from V and 0 from J; bases not matched to a gene: 5. The CDR3 totals 15 residues. Germline lookup yields CDR1 SGHRS and CDR2 YFSETQ.

The rearrangement links TRBV10-3 to TRBJ1-3, with 7 bases identical to TRBD1. Germline V gene lookup returns CDR1 ENHRY and CDR2 SYGVKD. J lost 4 bases, V lost 4 bases, and 4 bases had no gene match. This CDR3 contains 14 residues. The CDR3 spells CAISATGIGNTIYF. As DNA, the CDR3 is TGTGCCATCAGTGCGACAGGGATCGGAAACACCATATATTTT.

CDR3 bases: TGTGCCAGTAGTACTGACCGGAACACCGGGGAGCTGTTTTTT. Translation: CASSTDRNTGELFF. The gene calls are TRBV19 and TRBJ2-2; D unclear. The CDR3 contains 14 residues. CDR1 and CDR2 (germline): LNHDA, SQIVND (reference sequence). The V end lost 4 bases, the J end lost 1 base, and 7 bases lay between the germline ends.

J is TRBJ1-2 and V is TRBV19, with TRBD1 identical over 8 bases. V shed 4 bases, J shed 2 bases, and the junction held 3 bases outside the gene matches. The CDR3 is 14 amino acids. From germline, CDR1 is LNHDA and CDR2 SQIVND (reference sequence). CDR3 sequence (DNA): TGTGCCAGTAGTACAGGGGGCGTGAACTATGGCTACACCTTC. Protein: CASSTGGVNYGYTF.

The rearrangement links TRBV7-9 to TRBJ1-4; D is perhaps TRBD1 (6 bases). V gave up 3 bases and J gave up 7 bases, with 15 bases separating them. The CDR3 runs to 15 residues. Per germline, CDR1 SEHNR and CDR2 FQNEAQ (reference sequence). The chain's CDR3 is CASSLDDRRGEKLFF. The DNA for the CDR3 is TGTGCCAGCAGCTTGGATGACAGGCGGGGTGAAAAACTGTTTTTT. The full variable domain, in which reference TRBV7-9 and TRBJ1-4 provide the parts outside the CDR3, is DTGVSQNPRHKITKRGQNVTFRCDPISEHNRLYWYRQTLGQGPEFLTYFQNEAQLEKSRLLSDRFSAERPKGSFSTLEIQRTEQGDSAMYLCASSLDDRRGEKLFFGSGTQLSVL.

The chain carries TRBV7-9 and TRBJ1-6; 9 nucleotides match TRBD1. Looked up from germline, CDR1 is SEHNR and CDR2 is FQNEAQ (reference sequence). V was clipped by 5 bases and J by 0 bases; unmatched bases: 8. The CDR3 spans 18 residues. The CDR3 bases are TGTGCCAGCAGCCGAGGGACAGGGACAAGCTCCTATAATTCACCCCTCCACTTT. Its translation: CASSRGTGTSSYNSPLHF. The whole variable domain, filled in from reference TRBV7-9 and TRBJ1-6, reads DTGVSQNPRHKITKRGQNVTFRCDPISEHNRLYWYRQTLGQGPEFLTYFQNEAQLEKSRLLSDRFSAERPKGSFSTLEIQRTEQGDSAMYLCASSRGTGTSSYNSPLHFGNGTRLTVT.

The chain uses TRBV12-5 and TRBJ1-1, with no clear D. The V end was cut by 0 bases, the J end by 4 bases, with 30 bases between. Germline V gene sequence: CDR1 LGHNT, CDR2 FRNRAP. The CDR3 has 21 amino acids. For the CDR3, the DNA is TGTGCTAGTGGTTTGGTTGGATTACCCTTGGAAGAGAGGCCCCTACGCACTGAAGCTTTCTTT. Encoded protein: CASGLVGLPLEERPLRTEAFF. The variable domain in full, completed from reference TRBV12-5 and TRBJ1-1, reads DARVTQTPRHKVTEMGQEVTMRCQPILGHNTVFWYRQTMMQGLELLAYFRNRAPLDDSGMPKDRFSAEMPDATLATLKIQPSEPRDSAVYFCASGLVGLPLEERPLRTEAFFGQGTRLTVV.

The rearrangement joins TRBV5-1 to TRBJ2-1, with 8 bases lining up with TRBD2. The germline V gene encodes CDR1 SGHRS and CDR2 YFSETQ. V gave up 6 bases and J gave up 8 bases; unmatched junction bases: 13. This CDR3 comprises 15 residues. CDR3 residues: CASKGSGSNRDEQFF. The CDR3 bases are TGCGCCAGCAAAGGGAGCGGGAGTAATCGCGATGAGCAGTTCTTC.

V is TRBV28 and J is TRBJ2-7; TRBD2 agrees at 8 bases. CDR3 length: 13 residues. Germline lookup yields CDR1 MDHEN and CDR2 SYDVKM. Trimming removed 8 bases from V and 2 bases from J; junction bases left unmatched: 5. The CDR3 spells CASSSGGPYEQYF. The CDR3 coding sequence is TGTGCCAGCTCAAGCGGGGGCCCCTACGAGCAGTACTTC.

The chain couples TRBV6-4 to TRBJ1-2; 10 bases are a match to TRBD1. CDR1 and CDR2 from the germline V gene are MRHNA and SNTAGT. J lost 6 bases, V lost 6 bases, and 10 bases had no gene match. The CDR3 loop spans 15 amino acids. Here the CDR3 DNA reads TGTGCCAGCAGCCCCTCGGGGACAGGGGTTCATGGCTACACCTTC. Its protein is CASSPSGTGVHGYTF.

Only a few counts were recorded for this clone. This CDR3 reads CASSAGQVHYGYTF. The DNA of the CDR3 is TGTGCCAGCAGCGCGGGACAGGTGCACTATGGCTACACCTTC. The chain recombines TRBV7-9 with TRBJ1-2, with 8 bases that match TRBD1. There are 14 residues in the CDR3. CDR1 is SEHNR and CDR2 is FQNEAQ in the germline V gene (reference sequence). The junction had 5 bases not matched to a gene; V was cut back by 5 bases and J by 3 bases.

In nucleotides, the CDR3 is TGTGCCAGTCAGCAACAGCAAGGTTCATCCCAGCCCCAGCATTTT. Protein: CASQQQQGSSQPQHF. The genes are TRBV19 and TRBJ1-5; D uncertain. The germline V and J ends were trimmed by 8 bases and 7 bases, with 21 bases remaining between them. The CDR3 contains 15 residues. The germline V gene has CDR1 LNHDA and CDR2 SQIVND (reference sequence).

The V call is TRBV30, the J call TRBJ2-3; 10 bases map to TRBD2. After removal of 1 base from V and 2 bases from J, the junction contained 3 bases not matched to a gene. Germline CDR1 and CDR2: GTSNPN and SVGIG (reference sequence). This CDR3 spans 15 amino acids. CDR3 sequence: CAWSGLAGVTDTQYF. For the CDR3, the DNA is TGTGCCTGGAGTGGGCTAGCGGGAGTCACAGATACGCAGTATTTT.

This clone was observed a single time. The V and J genes are TRBV6-1 and TRBJ1-2, with a possible D match to TRBD1 (5 bases). There are 14 residues in the CDR3. V dropped 3 bases and J dropped 4 bases, with 12 bases sitting between them. CDR1 and CDR2 from the germline V gene are MNHNS and SASEGT. The chain's CDR3 is CASSDRAQSYGYTF. The CDR3 DNA follows: TGTGCCAGCAGTGACAGGGCCCAATCCTATGGCTACACCTTC.

The chain combines TRBV4-3 with TRBJ1-1, with D maybe TRBD1 (5 bases). V lost 0 bases to trimming and J lost 4 bases, with 12 bases between them. In germline, CDR1 is LGHNA, CDR2 YSLEER. This CDR3 spans 15 amino acids. CDR3 coding DNA: TGCGCCAGCAGCCAAGATGGCGTCGGGGGCACTGAAGCTTTCTTT. Encoded protein: CASSQDGVGGTEAFF.

This chain links TRBV7-9 with TRBJ2-7; 8 bases fit TRBD1. Germline trimming cut 5 bases from V and 0 bases from J; bases unmatched to any gene: 12. CDR3 length: 17 residues. Per germline, CDR1 SEHNR and CDR2 FQNEAQ (reference sequence). CDR3 region: CASSTTGQGPNSYEQYF. CDR3 DNA sequence: TGTGCCAGCAGCACAACCGGACAGGGACCTAACTCCTACGAGCAGTACTTC.

The genes are TRBV29-1 and TRBJ1-2; D is ambiguous. Germline loops: CDR1 SQVTM, CDR2 ANQGSEA. V was clipped by 0 bases and J by 4 bases, with 12 bases between them. CDR3 length equals 14 residues. The DNA for the CDR3 is TGCAGCGTTGAAGATCCAATCCGGACCTATGGCTACACCTTC. This translates into CSVEDPIRTYGYTF.

The chain is built from TRBV6-8 and TRBJ2-7, with unresolved D. Looked up from germline, CDR1 is MNHGY and CDR2 is SAAAGT. V lost 2 bases to trimming and J lost 5 bases, with 7 bases between them. This CDR3 is 12 amino acids long. The CDR3, as DNA: TGTGCCAGCAGTTACCTCCGTCACGAGCAGTACTTC. It codes for CASSYLRHEQYF.

The chain is built from TRBV7-9 and TRBJ2-7; D not certain. V lost 2 bases, J lost 5 bases, and 13 bases lay in between. The germline CDR1 and CDR2 sequences are SEHNR and FQNEAQ (reference sequence). The CDR3 spans 14 residues. CDR3 nucleotide sequence: TGTGCCAGCAGCTTAATTTTGCCGGGCGACGAGCAGTACTTC. This gives the protein CASSLILPGDEQYF.

This clone has more than one count but fewer than ten. CDR3 nucleotides: TGTGCCAGCAGATATAGCATGAACACTGAAGCTTTCTTT. This gives the protein CASRYSMNTEAFF. This chain links TRBV7-9 with TRBJ1-1; no definite D call. The germline V and J ends were trimmed by 6 bases and 0 bases, with 8 bases remaining between them. This CDR3 contains 13 residues. The V gene's germline CDR1 is SEHNR and CDR2 FQNEAQ (reference sequence). The full variable domain, rest sourced from reference TRBV7-9 and TRBJ1-1, is DTGVSQNPRHKITKRGQNVTFRCDPISEHNRLYWYRQTLGQGPEFLTYFQNEAQLEKSRLLSDRFSAERPKGSFSTLEIQRTEQGDSAMYLCASRYSMNTEAFFGQGTRLTVV.

This chain joins TRBV5-1 and TRBJ1-1; tentative D call: TRBD1 (5 bases). CDR3 size: 15 residues. V was clipped by 0 bases and J by 3 bases, with 12 bases between them. Germline V gene lookup returns CDR1 SGHRS and CDR2 YFSETQ. In DNA form, the CDR3 reads TGCGCCAGCAGCTTGGGGGGGACGGTTGACACTGAAGCTTTCTTT. It specifies CASSLGGTVDTEAFF.

The CDR3 DNA sequence: TGCGCCAGCAGCCTGGAAGTGGGAGTCCCCGAGCAGTACTTC. Translation gives CASSLEVGVPEQYF. The chain combines TRBV5-1 with TRBJ2-7, with D possibly TRBD2 on 5 matching bases. Trimming cost V 4 bases and J 6 bases, with 17 bases left between them. CDR3 length: 14 amino acids. The germline V gene has CDR1 SGHRS and CDR2 YFSETQ. Full variable domain (rest looked up from reference TRBV5-1 and TRBJ2-7): KAGVTQTPRYLIKTRGQQVTLSCSPISGHRSVSWYQQTPGQGLQFLFEYFSETQRNKGNFPGRFSGRQFSNSRSEMNVSTLELGDSALYLCASSLEVGVPEQYFGPGTRLTVT.

The rearrangement links TRBV5-5 to TRBJ1-2, with D possibly matching TRBD1 (6 bases). CDR3 length: 17 residues. Germline loops: CDR1 SGHKS, CDR2 YYEKEE (reference sequence). Trimming cost V 0 bases and J 3 bases, with 18 bases left between them. The CDR3 spells CASSLAKVSGAYYGYTF. CDR3 DNA: TGTGCCAGCAGCTTGGCCAAGGTATCGGGGGCCTACTATGGCTACACCTTC.

This clone was found a few times. The CDR3 coding sequence is TGTGCCAGCAGCTTCGGCCGGGGGCCTTCGGAAGAGCAGTACTTC. Amino acid sequence: CASSFGRGPSEEQYF. This chain uses TRBV11-2 with TRBJ2-7, with D perhaps given as TRBD1 or TRBD2 (6 bases each). The V end was cut by 3 bases, the J end by 7 bases, with 19 bases between. Germline-derived CDR1 and CDR2 are SGHAT and FQNNGV. The CDR3 loop spans 15 amino acids.

The V and J genes are TRBV7-3 and TRBJ1-1, with D hard to call. Germline CDR1 and CDR2: SGHTA and FQGTGA. The CDR3 covers 13 residues. V lost 2 bases, J lost 2 bases, and 6 bases lay in between. The CDR3 DNA follows: TGTGCCAGCAGCTTAGAGGGAAACACTGAAGCTTTCTTT. Amino acids: CASSLEGNTEAFF.

The table lists this clone with a few counts. The chain has TRBV30 and TRBJ2-2, with TRBD2 identical over 10 bases. V lost 0 bases and J lost 5; bases outside the gene matches: 6. The germline V gene has CDR1 GTSNPN and CDR2 SVGIG (reference sequence). The CDR3 is 16 residues long. In DNA, the CDR3 is TGTGCCTGGAGTGTACGAGGACTAGCGGTTACCGGGGAGCTGTTTTTT. Translating gives CAWSVRGLAVTGELFF.

V gene TRBV28 combines with J gene TRBJ2-3; 10 nucleotides match TRBD1. The CDR3 has 16 residues. Germline trimming cut 3 bases from V and 4 bases from J; bases unmatched to any gene: 7. The germline gives CDR1 MDHEN, CDR2 SYDVKM. The CDR3 here is CASSFPGQGPSDTQYF. For the CDR3, the DNA is TGTGCCAGCAGTTTCCCGGGACAGGGGCCCTCAGATACGCAGTATTTT.

V usage is TRBV30 and J usage is TRBJ2-5, with D tentatively TRBD2 (5 bases). Looked up from germline, CDR1 is GTSNPN and CDR2 is SVGIG (reference sequence). CDR3 length: 13 residues. Trimming left V 0 bases short and J 2 bases short, with 7 bases between. The CDR3 sequence is CAWSVRRQETQYF. CDR3 bases: TGTGCCTGGAGTGTAAGGAGGCAAGAGACCCAGTACTTC.